This paragraph covers one T cell receptor beta chain sequence. Its antigen is still unknown. Per the germline V gene, CDR1 is DFQATT and CDR2 is SNEGSKA (reference sequence). This CDR3 has 15 amino acids. Sorting was done in triplicate for each CD8+ T cell subset (around 300,000 cells each). The data are from a study of CXCR3-negative and CXCR3-positive naive CD8 T cells. Preparation of TRB cDNA libraries relied on 5' RACE carrying UMI labels. Using the 5' RACE reads, TCRdb records one entry per CDR3 protein without DNA. The specimen's table records approximately 100,000 distinct CDR3 sequences. Whole-study results and caveats: Naive CXCR3-positive cells had TRB CDR3s more hydrophobic than those of CXCR3-negative naive cells. Naive subsets expressed similar surface CD5; TRB CDR3 features served to infer TCR strength.

This receptor was taken from a human donor in good health. Some clones in this sample may be carry-over from other donors' samples. The V call is TRBV20-1, the J call TRBJ1-4. The sequenced material came from naive CXCR3+ CD8+ T cells from blood. Sample subset: CD45RO-CCR7+CD27+CD95- naive CD8+ T cells expressing CXCR3 (TNR3+). CDR3 sequence: CSASSQAESPEKLFF.